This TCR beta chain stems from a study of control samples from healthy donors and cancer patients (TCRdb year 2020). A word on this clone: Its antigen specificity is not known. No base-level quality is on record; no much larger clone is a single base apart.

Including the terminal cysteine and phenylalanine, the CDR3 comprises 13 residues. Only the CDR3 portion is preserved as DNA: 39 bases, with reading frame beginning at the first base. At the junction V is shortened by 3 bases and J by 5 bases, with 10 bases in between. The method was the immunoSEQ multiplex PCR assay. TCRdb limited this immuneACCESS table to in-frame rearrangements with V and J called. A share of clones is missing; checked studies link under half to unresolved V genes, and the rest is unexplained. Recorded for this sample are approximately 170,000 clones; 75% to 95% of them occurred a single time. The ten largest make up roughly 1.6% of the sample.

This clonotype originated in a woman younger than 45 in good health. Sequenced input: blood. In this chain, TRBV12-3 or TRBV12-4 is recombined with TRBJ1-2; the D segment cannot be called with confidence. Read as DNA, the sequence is TGTGCCAGCAGTTTGCCAGAAGGGTATGGCTACACCTTC. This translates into CASSLPEGYGYTF.